This T cell receptor (beta chain) was captured in a study of cytomegalovirus exposure and HLA in healthy donors. Whole-study context: It was reported in a later analysis that the same platform had been used for the 100 to 150 validation repertoires as for the 666 first-cohort repertoires. General study findings and limits: According to reports, the classifier identified cytomegalovirus status with high specificity and sensitivity. The authors listed 150 to 200 TCR beta chains as cytomegalovirus-associated. CMV antigen specificity of a few CMV-associated chains was confirmed in vitro.

The data were produced by immunoSEQ multiplex PCR, yet TCRdb's version contains in-frame clones alone and is incomplete. This table has approximately 230,000 clones, roughly 87% appearing once. To note about this clone: Its matching antigen is unknown.

The ends were cut back, 5 bases at V and 4 bases at J, with 9 bases in the middle. The CDR3 consists of 12 residues. Germline V lookup: CDR1 MDHEN, CDR2 SYDVKM. The chain links TRBV28 to TRBJ2-7; D is undetermined. The clonotype was recovered from a man aged 18-30 years in good health and CMV-seropositive. Input material: PBMCs. DNA for the CDR3: TGTGCCAGCAGTCTTGGATTTTACGAGCAGTACTTC. Translating gives CASSLGFYEQYF.